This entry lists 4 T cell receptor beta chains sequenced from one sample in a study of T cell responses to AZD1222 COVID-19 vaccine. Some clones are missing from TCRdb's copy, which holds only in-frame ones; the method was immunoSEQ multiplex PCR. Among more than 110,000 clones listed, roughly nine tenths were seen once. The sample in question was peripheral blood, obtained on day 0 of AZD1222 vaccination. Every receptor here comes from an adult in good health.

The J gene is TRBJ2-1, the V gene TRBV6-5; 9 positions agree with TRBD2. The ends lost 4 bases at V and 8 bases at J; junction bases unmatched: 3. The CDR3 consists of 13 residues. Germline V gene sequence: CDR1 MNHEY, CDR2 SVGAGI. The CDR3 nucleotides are TGTGCCAGCAGTTTAGCGGGAGCGGATGAGCAGTTCTTC. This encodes CASSLAGADEQFF.

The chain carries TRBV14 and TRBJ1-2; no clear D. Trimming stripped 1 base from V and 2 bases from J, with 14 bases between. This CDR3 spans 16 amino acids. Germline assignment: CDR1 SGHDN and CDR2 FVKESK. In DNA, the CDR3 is TGTGCCAGCAGCCAAGTTGCCTTTCCAAAGAACTATGGCTACACCTTC. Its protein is CASSQVAFPKNYGYTF.

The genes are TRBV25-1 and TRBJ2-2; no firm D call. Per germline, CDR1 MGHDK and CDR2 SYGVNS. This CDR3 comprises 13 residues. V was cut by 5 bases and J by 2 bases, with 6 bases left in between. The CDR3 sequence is CASSWDNTGELFF. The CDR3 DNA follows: TGTGCCAGCAGTTGGGATAACACCGGGGAGCTGTTTTTT.

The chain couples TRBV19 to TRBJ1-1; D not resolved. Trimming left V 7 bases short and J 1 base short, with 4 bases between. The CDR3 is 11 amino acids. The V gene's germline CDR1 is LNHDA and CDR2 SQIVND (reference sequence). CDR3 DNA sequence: TGTGCCAGTACTGCGAACACTGAAGCTTTCTTT. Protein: CASTANTEAFF.